Below are 27 T cell receptor beta chains sequenced from a single sample in a study of T cell responses to AZD1222 COVID-19 vaccine. Clones were read by immunoSEQ multiplex PCR, and TCRdb kept only the in-frame ones, dropping some. This table has some 31,000 clones, more than 85% appearing once. The sample consisted of peripheral blood, taken on day 0 of AZD1222 vaccination. The receptors derive from an adult in good health.

This chain connects TRBV11-2 to TRBJ2-7; 13 positions agree with TRBD2. V shed 3 bases and J 5 bases; nucleotides not matched to a gene: 10. The CDR3 consists of 17 residues. Germline CDR1 reads SGHAT; CDR2 reads FQNNGV. The chain's CDR3 is CASSFLPLAGGLNEQYF. Here the CDR3 DNA reads TGTGCCAGCAGCTTCCTCCCACTAGCGGGAGGGCTCAACGAGCAGTACTTC. The entire variable domain, with the rest obtained from reference TRBV11-2 and TRBJ2-7, is as follows: EAGVAQSPRYKIIEKRQSVAFWCNPISGHATLYWYQQILGQGPKLLIQFQNNGVVDDSQLPKDRFSAERLKGVDSTLKIQPAKLEDSAVYLCASSFLPLAGGLNEQYFGPGTRLTVT.

The chain employs TRBV12-5 and TRBJ2-4; D uncertain. V was shortened by 6 bases and J by 1 base, with 7 bases between the two germline ends. Germline V gene lookup returns CDR1 LGHNT and CDR2 FRNRAP. The CDR3 consists of 13 residues. DNA for the CDR3: TGTGCTAGTGGGGGGTGGGCCAAAAACATTCAGTACTTC. Translating it yields CASGGWAKNIQYF.

The CDR3 sequence is CASSLVPGELFF. The DNA for the CDR3 is TGCGCCAGCAGCTTGGTCCCCGGGGAGCTGTTTTTT. The gene calls are TRBV5-1 and TRBJ2-2; D is undetermined. Trimming took off 0 bases at V and 6 bases at J, with 3 bases between the two ends. This CDR3 comprises 12 residues. The V gene's germline CDR1 is SGHRS and CDR2 YFSETQ.

This clone was observed a single time. V usage is TRBV2 and J usage is TRBJ1-1; no definite D call. The length of the CDR3 is 13 residues. CDR1 is SNHLY, CDR2 FYNNEI, per germline. The ends were cut back, 0 bases at V and 1 base at J, with 3 bases in the middle. CDR3 residues: CASSEAQNTEAFF. For the CDR3, the DNA is TGTGCCAGCAGTGAAGCCCAGAACACTGAAGCTTTCTTT. Complete variable domain (other parts from reference TRBV2 and TRBJ1-1): EPEVTQTPSHQVTQMGQEVILRCVPISNHLYFYWYRQILGQKVEFLVSFYNNEISEKSEIFDDQFSVERPDGSNFTLKIRSTKLEDSAMYFCASSEAQNTEAFFGQGTRLTVV.

V is TRBV12-5 and J is TRBJ2-3; no clear D. The CDR3 consists of 18 residues. Germline V gene sequence: CDR1 LGHNT, CDR2 FRNRAP. Trimming pared 0 bases from V and 2 bases from J, leaving 18 bases between. CDR3 residues: CASGLVHKATDTTDTQYF. The CDR3 region has the DNA TGTGCTAGTGGTTTGGTACATAAGGCTACGGATACCACAGATACGCAGTATTTT. The variable domain in full, completed from reference TRBV12-5 and TRBJ2-3, reads DARVTQTPRHKVTEMGQEVTMRCQPILGHNTVFWYRQTMMQGLELLAYFRNRAPLDDSGMPKDRFSAEMPDATLATLKIQPSEPRDSAVYFCASGLVHKATDTTDTQYFGPGTRLTVL.

J is TRBJ1-3 and V is TRBV3-1 (or the pseudogene TRBV3-2); D is perhaps TRBD1 (6 bases). CDR1 is LGHDT and CDR2 is YNNKEL in the germline V gene (reference sequence). The CDR3 totals 15 residues. Trimming cost V 1 base and J 2 bases, with 9 bases left between them. The CDR3 region is CASSQGWGPGNTIYF. The CDR3 nucleotides are TGTGCCAGCAGCCAAGGTTGGGGGCCTGGAAACACCATATATTTT.

This clone has a single count. The CDR3 sequence is CASSLGNRGRDEQFF. CDR3 in DNA: TGTGCCAGCAGTTTGGGGAACAGGGGCAGGGATGAGCAGTTCTTC. The chain couples TRBV6-2 or TRBV6-3 to TRBJ2-1; 7 nucleotides match TRBD1. The V segment lost 4 bases and the J segment 8 bases; nucleotides outside the gene matches: 11. This CDR3 is 15 amino acids long. CDR1 and CDR2 (germline): MNHEY, SVGEGT.

The CDR3 DNA follows: TGTGCCACCAGGAGCTCTGGAAACACCATATATTTT. Protein: CATRSSGNTIYF. This rearrangement joins TRBV24-1 to TRBJ1-3; no firm D call. Trimming removed 7 bases at V and 0 bases at J, with 3 bases between. The CDR3 length is 12 residues. From germline, CDR1 is KGHDR and CDR2 SFDVKD.

This chain connects TRBV6-1 to TRBJ1-1; tentative D call: TRBD1 (5 bases). The germline gives CDR1 MNHNS, CDR2 SASEGT. The CDR3 is 13 amino acids. Trimming removed 1 base from V and 7 bases from J, with 10 bases in between. CDR3 in amino acids: CASSEGEQGEAFF. The CDR3 nucleotides read TGTGCCAGCAGTGAAGGGGAGCAGGGTGAAGCTTTCTTT.

The rearrangement uses TRBV5-1 and TRBJ2-2; unclear D gene. CDR1 and CDR2 from the germline V gene are SGHRS and YFSETQ. This CDR3 contains 17 residues. The V and J ends lost 0 bases and 3 bases respectively, with 15 bases between them. CDR3 residues: CASSLGRNGRYTGELFF. In DNA, the CDR3 is TGCGCCAGCAGCTTGGGAAGAAATGGACGGTACACCGGGGAGCTGTTTTTT.

The chain couples TRBV7-8 to TRBJ2-7; 12 nucleotides agree with TRBD2. Losses at the gene ends were 5 bases for V and 5 bases for J; bases not matched to a gene: 10. The CDR3 length is 16 residues. CDR1 and CDR2 (germline): SGHVS, FQNEAQ. The CDR3 sequence is CASSRLTSGSLNEQYF. CDR3 bases: TGTGCCAGCAGCCGCCTGACTAGCGGGAGCTTAAACGAGCAGTACTTC.

The chain links TRBV19 to TRBJ2-7; 10 bases are a match to TRBD2. V shed 6 bases and J 1 base; nucleotides not matched to a gene: 3. Germline loops: CDR1 LNHDA, CDR2 SQIVND (reference sequence). CDR3 length equals 14 residues. DNA for the CDR3: TGTGCCAGTAGCCGGACTAGCGGATCCTACGAGCAGTACTTC. Amino acid sequence: CASSRTSGSYEQYF. The full variable domain, with the rest looked up from reference TRBV19 and TRBJ2-7, is DGGITQSPKYLFRKEGQNVTLSCEQNLNHDAMYWYRQDPGQGLRLIYYSQIVNDFQKGDIAEGYSVSREKKESFPLTVTSAQKNPTAFYLCASSRTSGSYEQYFGPGTRLTVT.

The chain employs TRBV7-6 and TRBJ2-1; D not resolved. Trimming stripped 6 bases from V and 0 bases from J, with 12 bases between. The CDR3 covers 15 residues. CDR1 is SGHVS and CDR2 is FNYEAQ in the germline V gene. The CDR3 sequence is CASSASPNSYNEQFF. The CDR3, as DNA: TGTGCCAGCAGTGCCAGCCCCAACTCCTACAATGAGCAGTTCTTC.

This rearrangement joins TRBV24-1 to TRBJ2-2; TRBD1 matches at 10 bases. Trimming removed 4 bases from V and 5 bases from J; junction bases left unmatched: 6. Germline-derived CDR1 and CDR2 are KGHDR and SFDVKD. This CDR3 region has 16 residues. The CDR3 loop reads CATSDPGQGKTGELFF. CDR3 DNA sequence: TGTGCCACCAGTGACCCGGGACAGGGGAAGACCGGGGAGCTGTTTTTT.

The chain has TRBV2 and TRBJ2-7; 9 positions agree with TRBD1. This CDR3 is built from 13 residues. V gave up 6 bases and J gave up 2 bases; unmatched junction bases: 2. From germline, CDR1 is SNHLY and CDR2 FYNNEI. CDR3 nucleotide sequence: TGTGCCAGCAGCCGGGACAGGGCCTACGAGCAGTACTTC. It codes for CASSRDRAYEQYF. Together with reference TRBV2 and TRBJ2-7, the CDR3 gives the full variable domain: EPEVTQTPSHQVTQMGQEVILRCVPISNHLYFYWYRQILGQKVEFLVSFYNNEISEKSEIFDDQFSVERPDGSNFTLKIRSTKLEDSAMYFCASSRDRAYEQYFGPGTRLTVT.

This chain joins TRBV11-2 and TRBJ2-7; D is possibly TRBD2 (6 bases). Germline CDR1 reads SGHAT; CDR2 reads FQNNGV. Trimming pared 3 bases from V and 2 bases from J, leaving 14 bases between. The CDR3 contains 15 residues. The CDR3 reads CASSFPAGPAYEQYF. The DNA for the CDR3 is TGTGCCAGCAGCTTTCCAGCGGGCCCAGCCTACGAGCAGTACTTC.

The gene calls are TRBV10-3 and TRBJ1-1; possible D gene TRBD1, 6 bases. V lost 3 bases, J lost 10 bases, and 18 bases lay in between. The CDR3 consists of 14 residues. Germline assignment: CDR1 ENHRY and CDR2 SYGVKD. Here the CDR3 DNA reads TGTGCCATCAGTGATGGTTGGGGGGGCCAGGGAGCTTTCTTT. Amino acid sequence: CAISDGWGGQGAFF.

The chain carries TRBV27 and TRBJ2-3; no clear D gene. The CDR3 is 14 residues long. CDR1 is MNHEY, CDR2 SMNVEV, per germline (reference sequence). The germline V and J ends were trimmed by 10 bases and 2 bases, with 16 bases remaining between them. The CDR3 sequence is CAIQVGGPTDTQYF. DNA for the CDR3: TGTGCCATCCAGGTAGGTGGGCCCACAGATACGCAGTATTTT.

The table lists this clone with a count of one. The CDR3 region has the DNA TGTGCCAGTAAGCCCGACAGGGGTGGAGAGACCCAGTACTTC. Encoded protein: CASKPDRGGETQYF. V is TRBV19 and J is TRBJ2-5; TRBD1 aligns across 8 bases. CDR3 length: 14 amino acids. In germline, CDR1 is LNHDA, CDR2 SQIVND (reference sequence). Losses at the gene ends were 7 bases for V and 4 bases for J; bases not matched to a gene: 8.

This clone was seen a few times. The gene calls are TRBV15 and TRBJ1-6; D is unresolved. Germline CDR1 reads LNHNV; CDR2 reads YYDKDF (reference sequence). Trimming took 1 base from V and 5 from J, leaving 9 bases between them. CDR3 length: 15 residues. CDR3 DNA: TGTGCCACCAGCAGAGTTTGGCGAGATAATTCACCCCTCCACTTT. It encodes CATSRVWRDNSPLHF.

This clone is a singleton in its sample. The V gene is TRBV14, the J gene TRBJ1-1; maybe TRBD1 (5 bases). Germline lookup yields CDR1 SGHDN and CDR2 FVKESK. The length of the CDR3 is 13 residues. V lost 6 bases and J 10 bases, leaving 18 bases between the germline ends. The DNA of the CDR3 is TGTGCCAGCAGTCCAGGGAAAGTTAATGGAGCTTTCTTT. It yields the protein CASSPGKVNGAFF.

The chain employs TRBV29-1 and TRBJ1-1; unclear D gene. Per the germline V gene, CDR1 is SQVTM and CDR2 is ANQGSEA. This CDR3 region has 13 residues. V was pared by 4 bases and J by 3 bases, with 12 bases between. The CDR3 here is CSVGTGGYTEAFF. The DNA of the CDR3 is TGCAGCGTTGGGACGGGCGGGTACACTGAAGCTTTCTTT.

This rearrangement joins TRBV5-6 to TRBJ1-2; no definite D call. This CDR3 region has 14 residues. V lost 4 bases, J lost 7 bases, and 17 bases lay in between. The germline V gene has CDR1 SGHDT and CDR2 YYEEEE. CDR3 sequence reads: CASSLRSGEGGYTF. The CDR3 bases are TGTGCCAGCAGCCTTAGGTCTGGGGAAGGTGGCTACACCTTC.

The chain joins TRBV4-3 to TRBJ1-2, with 7 bases aligning to TRBD1. Trimming removed 3 bases from V and 5 bases from J; junction bases left unmatched: 6. Germline CDR1 LGHNA, CDR2 YSLEER. The CDR3 has 14 residues. Here the CDR3 DNA reads TGCGCCAGCAGCCAGAGACAGGGTGGGTATGGCTACACCTTC. Protein sequence: CASSQRQGGYGYTF.

This rearrangement joins TRBV5-4 to TRBJ1-5; D remains unclear. With 0 bases removed from V and 1 base from J, the gap between germline ends came to 5 bases. CDR1 is SGHNT, CDR2 YYREEE, per germline (reference sequence). This CDR3 region has 14 residues. CDR3: CASSLEGSNQPQHF. CDR3 DNA: TGTGCCAGCAGCTTGGAGGGCAGCAATCAGCCCCAGCATTTT.

Note on this clone: An end of the junction differs from the germline gene, which may be a read error. The genes are TRBV7-7 and TRBJ1-3; no clear D. This CDR3 spans 16 amino acids. Germline CDR1 is SSHAT and CDR2 is FNYEAQ (reference sequence). The CDR3 nucleotides are TGTGCTAGCAGCTTCGGGCCAGACGCCTATTTAAACACCATATATTTT. Protein: CASSFGPDAYLNTIYF.

The chain is built from TRBV7-2 and TRBJ2-5; D tentatively reads TRBD1 or TRBD2 (7 bases each). CDR3 size: 16 residues. CDR1 and CDR2 (germline): SGHTA, FQGNSA. V was trimmed by 4 bases and J by 5 bases, leaving 20 bases between them. CDR3 DNA sequence: TGTGCCAGCAGCTCAGGGGGGGGGCTCGTCCATGAGACCCAGTACTTC. Encoded protein: CASSSGGGLVHETQYF.